This note documents a single TCR beta chain sequence. Amplification targeted TCR beta CDR3 regions from RNA transcripts. In the first-round RT-PCR of the TCR CDR3, the HTBI primer set was used. Each CDR3 protein gets one entry after TCRdb re-called the multiplex PCR reads with MiXCR. The data hold around 600,000 distinct CDR3 sequences, with approximately 42% observed a single time. The data are from a study of T cells in Graves' hyperthyroidism and ophthalmopathy. Trimming stripped 7 bases from V and 11 bases from J, with 20 bases between. From germline, CDR1 is MGHDK and CDR2 SYGVNS. The CDR3 runs 13 residues.

This clonotype originated in an adult man with Graves' disease, either hyperthyroidism or ophthalmopathy (not recorded which). This sequence joins TRBV25-1 and TRBJ1-1; possibly TRBD1 for D (5 bases). Input material: peripheral blood or thyroid tissue (not recorded which). The CDR3 is CASIVFQGPAAFF. The CDR3 nucleotides are TGTGCCAGCATAGTTTTTCAGGGTCCGGCTGCTTTCTTT.